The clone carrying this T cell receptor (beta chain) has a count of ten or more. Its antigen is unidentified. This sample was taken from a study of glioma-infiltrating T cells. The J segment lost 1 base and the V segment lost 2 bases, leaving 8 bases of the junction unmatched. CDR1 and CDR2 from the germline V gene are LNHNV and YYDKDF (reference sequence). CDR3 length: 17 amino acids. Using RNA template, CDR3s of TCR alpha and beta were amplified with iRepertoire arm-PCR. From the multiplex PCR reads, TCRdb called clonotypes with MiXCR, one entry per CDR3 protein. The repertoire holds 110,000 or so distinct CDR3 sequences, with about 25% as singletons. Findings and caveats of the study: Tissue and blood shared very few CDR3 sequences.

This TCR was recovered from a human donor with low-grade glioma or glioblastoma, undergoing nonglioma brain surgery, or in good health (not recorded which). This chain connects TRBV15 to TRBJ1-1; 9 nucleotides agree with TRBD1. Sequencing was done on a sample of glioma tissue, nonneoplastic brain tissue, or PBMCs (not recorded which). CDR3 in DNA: TGTGCCACCAGCAGATCAGGCGGACAGGGGCCGAACACTGAAGCTTTCTTT. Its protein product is CATSRSGGQGPNTEAFF.